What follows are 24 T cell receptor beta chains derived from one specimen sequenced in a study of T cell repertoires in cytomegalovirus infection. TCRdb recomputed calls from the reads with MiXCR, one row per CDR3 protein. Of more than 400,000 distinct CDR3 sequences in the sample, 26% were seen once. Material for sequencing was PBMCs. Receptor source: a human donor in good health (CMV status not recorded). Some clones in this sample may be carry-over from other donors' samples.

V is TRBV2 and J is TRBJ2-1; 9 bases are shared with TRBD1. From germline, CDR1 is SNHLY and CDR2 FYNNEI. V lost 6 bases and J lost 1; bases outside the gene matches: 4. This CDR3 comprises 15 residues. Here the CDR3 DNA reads TGTGCCAGCAGAATAGGGACAGGGTCCTACAATGAGCAGTTCTTC. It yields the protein CASRIGTGSYNEQFF.

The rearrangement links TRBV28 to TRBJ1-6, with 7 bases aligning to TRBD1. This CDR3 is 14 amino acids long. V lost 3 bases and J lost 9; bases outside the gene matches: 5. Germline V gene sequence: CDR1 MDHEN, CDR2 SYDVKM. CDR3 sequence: CASSFTGVGSPLHF. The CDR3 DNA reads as TGTGCCAGCAGTTTTACAGGGGTTGGTTCACCCCTCCACTTT.

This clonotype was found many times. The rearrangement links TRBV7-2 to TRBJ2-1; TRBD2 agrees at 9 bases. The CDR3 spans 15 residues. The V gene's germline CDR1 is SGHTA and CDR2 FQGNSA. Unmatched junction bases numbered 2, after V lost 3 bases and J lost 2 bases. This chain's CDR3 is CASSFSGSPYNEQFF. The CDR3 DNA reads TGTGCCAGCAGCTTTAGCGGGAGTCCCTACAATGAGCAGTTCTTC.

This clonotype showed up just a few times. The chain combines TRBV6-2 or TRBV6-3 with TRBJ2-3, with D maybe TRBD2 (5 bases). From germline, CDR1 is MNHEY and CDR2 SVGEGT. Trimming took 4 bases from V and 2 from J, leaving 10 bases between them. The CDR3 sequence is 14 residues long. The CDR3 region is CASSFGLFTDTQYF. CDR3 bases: TGTGCCAGCAGTTTCGGACTTTTCACAGATACGCAGTATTTT.

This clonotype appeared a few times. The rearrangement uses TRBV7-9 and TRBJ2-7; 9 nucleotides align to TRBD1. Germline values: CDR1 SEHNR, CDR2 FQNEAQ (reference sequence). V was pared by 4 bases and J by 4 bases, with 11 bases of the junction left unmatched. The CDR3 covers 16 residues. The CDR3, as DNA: TGTGCCAGCAGCTCAAACCCGGGACAGGGAAAGTACGAGCAGTACGTC. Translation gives CASSSNPGQGKYEQYV.

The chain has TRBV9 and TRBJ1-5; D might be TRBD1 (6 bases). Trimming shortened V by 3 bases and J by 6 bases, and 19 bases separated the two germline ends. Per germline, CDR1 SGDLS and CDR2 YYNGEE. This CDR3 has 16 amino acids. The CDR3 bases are TGTGCCAGCAGCGAGGGAGATGGGGGCGCGGGTCAGCCCCAGCATTTT. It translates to CASSEGDGGAGQPQHF.

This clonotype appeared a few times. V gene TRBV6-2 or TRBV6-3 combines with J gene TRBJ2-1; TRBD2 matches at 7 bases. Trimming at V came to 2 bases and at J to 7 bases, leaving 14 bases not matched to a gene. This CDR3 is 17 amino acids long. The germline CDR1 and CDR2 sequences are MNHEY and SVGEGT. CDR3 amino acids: CASSYPLVAGRRNEQFF. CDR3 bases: TGTGCCAGCAGTTACCCCCTGGTAGCGGGCAGACGGAATGAGCAGTTCTTC.

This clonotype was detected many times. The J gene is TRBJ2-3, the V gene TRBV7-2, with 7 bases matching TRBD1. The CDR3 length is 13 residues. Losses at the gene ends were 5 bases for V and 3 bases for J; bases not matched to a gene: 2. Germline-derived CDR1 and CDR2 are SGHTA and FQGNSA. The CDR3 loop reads CASSRDRTDTQYF. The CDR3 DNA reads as TGTGCCAGCAGCAGGGACAGAACAGATACGCAGTATTTT.

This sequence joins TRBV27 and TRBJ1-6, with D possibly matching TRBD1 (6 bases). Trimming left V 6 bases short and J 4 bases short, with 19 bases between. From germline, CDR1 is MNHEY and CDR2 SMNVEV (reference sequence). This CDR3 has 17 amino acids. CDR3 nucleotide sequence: TGTGCCAGCAGACCCTCCCCCCGGACAGATTATAATTCACCCCTCCACTTT. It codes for CASRPSPRTDYNSPLHF.

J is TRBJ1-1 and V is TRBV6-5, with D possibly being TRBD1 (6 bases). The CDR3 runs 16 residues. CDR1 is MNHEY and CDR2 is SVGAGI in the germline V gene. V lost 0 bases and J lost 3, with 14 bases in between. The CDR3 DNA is TGTGCCAGCAGTTACTCCTGGGGGCAGGGAGACACTGAAGCTTTCTTT. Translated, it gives CASSYSWGQGDTEAFF.

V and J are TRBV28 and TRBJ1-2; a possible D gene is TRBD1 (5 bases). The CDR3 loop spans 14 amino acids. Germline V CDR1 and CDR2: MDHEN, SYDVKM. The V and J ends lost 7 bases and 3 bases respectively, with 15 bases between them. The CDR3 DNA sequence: TGTGCCAGCACCTTCTCTGGGGCTGACTATGGCTACACCTTC. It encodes CASTFSGADYGYTF.

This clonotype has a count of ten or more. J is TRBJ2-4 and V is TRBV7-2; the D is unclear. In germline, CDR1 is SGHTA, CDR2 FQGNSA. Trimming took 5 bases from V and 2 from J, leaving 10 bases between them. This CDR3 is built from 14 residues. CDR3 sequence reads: CASSPAGSKNIQYF. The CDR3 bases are TGTGCCAGCAGCCCGGCTGGTTCCAAAAACATTCAGTACTTC.

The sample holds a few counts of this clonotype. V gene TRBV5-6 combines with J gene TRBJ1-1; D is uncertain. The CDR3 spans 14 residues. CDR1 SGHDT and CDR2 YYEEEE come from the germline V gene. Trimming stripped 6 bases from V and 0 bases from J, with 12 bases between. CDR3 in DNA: TGTGCCAGCACGCGACTGGGGATGAACACTGAAGCTTTCTTT. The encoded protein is CASTRLGMNTEAFF.

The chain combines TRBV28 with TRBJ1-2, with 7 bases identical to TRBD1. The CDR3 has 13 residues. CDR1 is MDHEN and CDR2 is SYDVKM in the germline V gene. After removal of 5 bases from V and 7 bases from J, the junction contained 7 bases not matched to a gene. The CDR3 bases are TGTGCCAGCAGTCCAGTAAACAGGGGTGGCTACACCTTC. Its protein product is CASSPVNRGGYTF.

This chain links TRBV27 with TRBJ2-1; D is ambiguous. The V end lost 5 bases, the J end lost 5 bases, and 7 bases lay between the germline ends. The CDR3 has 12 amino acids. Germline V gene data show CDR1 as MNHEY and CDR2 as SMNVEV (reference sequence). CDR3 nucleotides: TGTGCCAGCAGTCTCATAGACAATGAGCAGTTCTTC. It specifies CASSLIDNEQFF.

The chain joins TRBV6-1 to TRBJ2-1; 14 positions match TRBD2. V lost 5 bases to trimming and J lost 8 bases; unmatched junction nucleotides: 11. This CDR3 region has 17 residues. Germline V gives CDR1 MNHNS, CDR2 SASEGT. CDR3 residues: CASSPGLAGGLVHEQFF. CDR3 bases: TGTGCCAGCAGTCCCGGACTAGCGGGAGGACTGGTGCATGAGCAGTTCTTC.

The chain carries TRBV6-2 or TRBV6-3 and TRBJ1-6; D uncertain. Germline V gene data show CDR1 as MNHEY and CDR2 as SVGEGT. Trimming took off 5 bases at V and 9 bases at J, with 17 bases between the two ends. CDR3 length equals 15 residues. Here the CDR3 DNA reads TGTGCCAGCAGTACACCATGGACGGTGGCTTCACCCCTCCACTTT. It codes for CASSTPWTVASPLHF.

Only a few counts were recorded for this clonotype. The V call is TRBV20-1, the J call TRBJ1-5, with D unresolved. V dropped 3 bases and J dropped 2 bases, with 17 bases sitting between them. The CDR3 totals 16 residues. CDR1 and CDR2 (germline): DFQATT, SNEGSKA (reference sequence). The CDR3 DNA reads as TGCAGTGCTAGTGCCTCAGTCGGTAGGGGCAATCAGCCCCAGCATTTT. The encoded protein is CSASASVGRGNQPQHF.

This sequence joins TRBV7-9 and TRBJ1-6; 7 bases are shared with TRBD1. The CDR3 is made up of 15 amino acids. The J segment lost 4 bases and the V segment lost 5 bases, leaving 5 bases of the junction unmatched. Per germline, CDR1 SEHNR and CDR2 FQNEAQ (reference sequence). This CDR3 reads CASSILTGYNSPLHF. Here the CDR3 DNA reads TGTGCCAGCAGCATCCTGACAGGGTATAATTCACCCCTCCACTTT. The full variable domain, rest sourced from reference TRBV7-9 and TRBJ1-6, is DTGVSQNPRHKITKRGQNVTFRCDPISEHNRLYWYRQTLGQGPEFLTYFQNEAQLEKSRLLSDRFSAERPKGSFSTLEIQRTEQGDSAMYLCASSILTGYNSPLHFGNGTRLTVT.

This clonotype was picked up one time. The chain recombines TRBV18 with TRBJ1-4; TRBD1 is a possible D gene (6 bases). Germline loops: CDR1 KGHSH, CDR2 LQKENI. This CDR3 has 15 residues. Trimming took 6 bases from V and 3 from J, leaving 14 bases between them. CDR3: CASSSQGSPNEKLFF. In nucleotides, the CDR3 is TGTGCCAGCTCGTCTCAGGGGTCACCTAATGAAAAACTGTTTTTT. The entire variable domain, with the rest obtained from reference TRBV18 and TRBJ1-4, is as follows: NAGVMQNPRHLVRRRGQEARLRCSPMKGHSHVYWYRQLPEEGLKFMVYLQKENIIDESGMPKERFSAEFPKEGPSILRIQQVVRGDSAAYFCASSSQGSPNEKLFFGSGTQLSVL.

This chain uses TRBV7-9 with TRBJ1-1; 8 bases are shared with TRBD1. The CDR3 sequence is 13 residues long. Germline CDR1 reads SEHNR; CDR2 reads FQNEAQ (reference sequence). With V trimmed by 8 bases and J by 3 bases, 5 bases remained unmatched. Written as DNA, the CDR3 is TGTGCCAGCTGTCAGGACAGGGACACTGAAGCTTTCTTT. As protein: CASCQDRDTEAFF.

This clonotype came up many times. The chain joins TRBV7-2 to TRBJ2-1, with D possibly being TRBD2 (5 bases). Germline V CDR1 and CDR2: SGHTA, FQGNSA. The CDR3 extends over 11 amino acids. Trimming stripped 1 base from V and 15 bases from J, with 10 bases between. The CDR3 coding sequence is TGTGCCAGCAGCTTAGATGCTAGCTTGTTCTTC. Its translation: CASSLDASLFF.

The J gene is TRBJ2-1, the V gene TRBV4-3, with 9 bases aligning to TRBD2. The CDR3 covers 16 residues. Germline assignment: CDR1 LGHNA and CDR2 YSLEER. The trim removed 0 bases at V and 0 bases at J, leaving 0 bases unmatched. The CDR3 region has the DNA TGCGCCAGCAGCCAAGATAGCGGGAGCTCCTACAATGAGCAGTTCTTC. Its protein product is CASSQDSGSSYNEQFF.

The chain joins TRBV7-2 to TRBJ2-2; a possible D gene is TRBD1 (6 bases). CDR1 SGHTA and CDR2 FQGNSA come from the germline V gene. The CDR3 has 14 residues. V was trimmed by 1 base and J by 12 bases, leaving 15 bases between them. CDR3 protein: CASSLDRDIRQLFF. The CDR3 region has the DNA TGTGCCAGCAGCTTAGATCGGGACATCCGGCAGCTGTTTTTT.